This passage covers 24 T cell receptor beta chains from one sample sequenced in a study of patients and donors after allogeneic stem cell transplantation. TCRdb reprocessed the RT-PCR reads with MiXCR, giving one entry per CDR3 protein. The top ten hold 27% of the sample, which has 98,000 or so distinct CDR3 sequences, 35% seen once. Sequenced input: blood, either unsorted or a sorted T cell fraction (not recorded which). The receptors were gathered from a human donor who was either an allogeneic HSCT recipient or a stem cell or donor lymphocyte infusion donor (not recorded which). It is not recorded whose cells these are; they may come from a transplant donor.

The chain recombines TRBV5-1 with TRBJ1-1; D gene unclear. The CDR3 has 13 residues. The V gene lost 6 bases and the J gene lost 4 bases, with 13 bases spanning the gap. Per germline, CDR1 SGHRS and CDR2 YFSETQ. For the CDR3, the DNA is TGCGCCAGCAAACGGGAAGGCGGCACTGAAGCTTTCTTT. Protein sequence: CASKREGGTEAFF.

This clonotype was detected a few times. The chain carries TRBV5-1 and TRBJ2-7, with 15 nucleotides matching TRBD2. The germline gives CDR1 SGHRS, CDR2 YFSETQ. The CDR3 runs 18 residues. After removal of 4 bases from V and 3 bases from J, the junction contained 11 bases not matched to a gene. The CDR3 here is CASSGGLAGGKMYYEQYF. The CDR3 DNA sequence: TGCGCCAGCAGCGGGGGACTAGCGGGAGGAAAAATGTACTACGAGCAGTACTTC. Full variable domain (rest looked up from reference TRBV5-1 and TRBJ2-7): KAGVTQTPRYLIKTRGQQVTLSCSPISGHRSVSWYQQTPGQGLQFLFEYFSETQRNKGNFPGRFSGRQFSNSRSEMNVSTLELGDSALYLCASSGGLAGGKMYYEQYFGPGTRLTVT.

Notes on this clonotype: A junction end diverges from the germline sequence, so it may reflect a read error. This sequence joins TRBV3-1 and TRBJ2-1, with unresolved D. The CDR3 runs 14 residues. Germline CDR1 reads LGHDT; CDR2 reads YNNKEL (reference sequence). The CDR3 reads CASSQRTSYSEQFF. The DNA of the CDR3 is TGTGCCAGCAGCCAACGGACCTCCTACAGTGAGCAGTTCTTC.

This clonotype turned up a few times. This chain links TRBV27 with TRBJ1-5; D uncertain. Germline CDR1 is MNHEY and CDR2 is SMNVEV (reference sequence). The CDR3 spans 10 residues. CDR3 DNA sequence: TGTGACACTGGCAATCAGCCCCAGCATTTT. Translating gives CDTGNQPQHF.

The chain links TRBV19 to TRBJ2-2, with D tentatively TRBD2 (6 bases). CDR3 length: 14 residues. Germline lookup yields CDR1 LNHDA and CDR2 SQIVND (reference sequence). Trimming left V 5 bases short and J 3 bases short, with 10 bases between. CDR3 residues: CASSGGKDTGELFF. CDR3 in DNA: TGTGCCAGTAGTGGCGGGAAAGACACCGGGGAGCTGTTTTTT.

The chain has TRBV7-2 and TRBJ1-1; no reliable D call. This CDR3 has 14 amino acids. V was trimmed by 0 bases and J by 0 bases, leaving 5 bases between them. From germline, CDR1 is SGHTA and CDR2 FQGNSA. DNA for the CDR3: TGTGCCAGCAGCTTAGCCACAGTGAACACTGAAGCTTTCTTT. This sequence encodes CASSLATVNTEAFF. The full variable domain, completed using reference TRBV7-2 and TRBJ1-1, is GAGVSQSPSNKVTEKGKDVELRCDPISGHTALYWYRQSLGQGLEFLIYFQGNSAPDKSGLPSDRFSAERTGGSVSTLTIQRTQQEDSAVYLCASSLATVNTEAFFGQGTRLTVV.

J is TRBJ2-5 and V is TRBV7-2, with a weak D call TRBD2 (6 bases). Germline lookup yields CDR1 SGHTA and CDR2 FQGNSA. The CDR3 loop spans 14 amino acids. V lost 2 bases and J lost 5, with 12 bases in between. The CDR3 is CASSLTIRGETQYF. CDR3 bases: TGTGCCAGCAGCTTAACTATTCGGGGGGAGACCCAGTACTTC.

The chain combines TRBV10-3 with TRBJ2-1, with D perhaps TRBD2 (5 bases). Trimming cost V 2 bases and J 4 bases, with 12 bases left between them. The germline V gene has CDR1 ENHRY and CDR2 SYGVKD. The CDR3 loop spans 15 amino acids. The CDR3 nucleotides read TGTGCCATCAGTGAGAACTCGGACTTGTACAATGAGCAGTTCTTC. As protein: CAISENSDLYNEQFF.

CDR3 sequence reads: CSASTSGTDTQYF. CDR3 DNA sequence: TGCAGTGCGAGTACTAGCGGCACAGATACGCAGTATTTT. V and J are TRBV20-1 and TRBJ2-3, with 7 positions matching TRBD2. V lost 6 bases and J lost 1; bases outside the gene matches: 4. This CDR3 region has 13 residues. Germline values: CDR1 DFQATT, CDR2 SNEGSKA (reference sequence).

The chain carries TRBV20-1 and TRBJ2-7, with TRBD1 as a possible D gene (5 bases). V lost 4 bases and J lost 7, with 8 bases in between. Germline V CDR1 and CDR2: DFQATT, SNEGSKA (reference sequence). The CDR3 runs to 10 residues. The CDR3 nucleotides read TGCAGTGCTACGACAGCTGAGCAGTACTTC. Amino acid sequence: CSATTAEQYF.

The V and J genes are TRBV6-5 and TRBJ1-3, with no clear D. Trimming removed 0 bases from V and 0 bases from J, with 6 bases in between. The CDR3 is 15 amino acids. Germline loops: CDR1 MNHEY, CDR2 SVGAGI. CDR3 in amino acids: CASSYSRSSGNTIYF. The CDR3 DNA reads as TGTGCCAGCAGTTACTCCCGCAGCTCTGGAAACACCATATATTTT.

The sample holds a few counts of this clonotype. The gene calls are TRBV28 and TRBJ1-1, with D possibly being TRBD1 (6 bases). The CDR3 is 14 amino acids. V lost 8 bases and J lost 4, with 17 bases in between. Per germline, CDR1 MDHEN and CDR2 SYDVKM. The CDR3 coding sequence is TGTGCCAGCCGCACAACAGGGACCTCCACTGAAGCTTTCTTT. It codes for CASRTTGTSTEAFF. Full variable domain (rest looked up from reference TRBV28 and TRBJ1-1): DVKVTQSSRYLVKRTGEKVFLECVQDMDHENMFWYRQDPGLGLRLIYFSYDVKMKEKGDIPEGYSVSREKKERFSLILESASTNQTSMYLCASRTTGTSTEAFFGQGTRLTVV.

This clonotype was seen a single time. This sequence joins TRBV7-9 and TRBJ2-1; 10 nucleotides match TRBD1. Germline loops: CDR1 SEHNR, CDR2 FQNEAQ (reference sequence). With 8 bases clipped from V and 4 bases from J, the junction kept 2 bases outside the gene matches. This CDR3 is built from 13 residues. The CDR3 sequence is CASRQGAYNEQFF. The CDR3 nucleotides read TGTGCCAGCCGACAGGGGGCATACAATGAGCAGTTCTTC.

This clonotype was counted a few times. The CDR3 spells CASRDRENTEAFF. CDR3 coding DNA: TGCGCCAGCCGGGACAGGGAGAACACTGAAGCTTTCTTT. V and J are TRBV5-1 and TRBJ1-1; 9 nucleotides match TRBD1. The CDR3 extends over 13 amino acids. Germline values: CDR1 SGHRS, CDR2 YFSETQ. V lost 7 bases and J lost 1; bases outside the gene matches: 2.

The V and J genes are TRBV7-6 and TRBJ1-6, with TRBD1 as a possible D gene (5 bases). This CDR3 spans 14 amino acids. In germline, CDR1 is SGHVS, CDR2 FNYEAQ. V lost 2 bases and J 7 bases, leaving 9 bases between the germline ends. CDR3 in amino acids: CASSLYRDNSPLHF. DNA for the CDR3: TGTGCCAGCAGCTTATATAGGGACAATTCACCCCTCCACTTT.

The chain has TRBV6-5 and TRBJ2-7, with 8 bases matching TRBD1. Germline lookup yields CDR1 MNHEY and CDR2 SVGAGI. The V gene end was trimmed by 5 bases and the J gene end by 0 bases; junction bases not matched to a gene: 3. The CDR3 is made up of 14 amino acids. The CDR3 DNA is TGTGCCAGCAGTCGGGACAGGAGCTCCTACGAGCAGTACTTC. It codes for CASSRDRSSYEQYF.

The chain joins TRBV20-1 to TRBJ2-7; 9 bases line up with TRBD2. This CDR3 region has 15 residues. The junction had 12 bases not matched to a gene; V was cut back by 3 bases and J by 6 bases. Germline-derived CDR1 and CDR2 are DFQATT and SNEGSKA (reference sequence). The CDR3 region has the DNA TGCAGTGCTAGGGATTCGGCTAGCGGGATTCGCGAGCAGTACTTC. Encoded protein: CSARDSASGIREQYF.

This chain connects TRBV18 to TRBJ2-3; the D is unclear. Germline loops: CDR1 KGHSH, CDR2 LQKENI. Trimming removed 3 bases at V and 4 bases at J, with 14 bases between. This CDR3 region has 15 residues. Here the CDR3 reads CASSPSFGPADTQYF. CDR3 nucleotide sequence: TGTGCCAGCTCACCTAGTTTCGGGCCGGCAGATACGCAGTATTTT.

The chain has TRBV6-1 and TRBJ2-1, with 8 bases aligning to TRBD2. With V trimmed by 5 bases and J by 9 bases, 12 bases remained unmatched. The CDR3 contains 15 residues. Germline V gene sequence: CDR1 MNHNS, CDR2 SASEGT. CDR3 residues: CASSFSGISSGEQFF. The DNA for the CDR3 is TGTGCCAGCAGTTTTAGCGGGATTAGTTCGGGTGAGCAGTTCTTC.

The chain has TRBV7-2 and TRBJ1-1; D is perhaps TRBD1 (6 bases). Trimming left V 6 bases short and J 4 bases short, with 21 bases between. CDR1 is SGHTA, CDR2 FQGNSA, per germline. There are 16 residues in the CDR3. The CDR3 bases are TGTGCCAGCAGAAAACGGATTACAGGGATCTTCACTGAAGCTTTCTTT. Protein product: CASRKRITGIFTEAFF. Full variable domain (missing parts from reference TRBV7-2 and TRBJ1-1): GAGVSQSPSNKVTEKGKDVELRCDPISGHTALYWYRQSLGQGLEFLIYFQGNSAPDKSGLPSDRFSAERTGGSVSTLTIQRTQQEDSAVYLCASRKRITGIFTEAFFGQGTRLTVV.

The chain employs TRBV12-5 and TRBJ1-3; D remains ambiguous. Germline values: CDR1 LGHNT, CDR2 FRNRAP. The CDR3 contains 14 residues. V lost 5 bases and J 1 base, leaving 9 bases between the germline ends. CDR3 nucleotides: TGTGCTAGTGGTAAAGGGAGTTCTGGAAACACCATATATTTT. This codes for CASGKGSSGNTIYF.

This clonotype was recorded only once. This chain joins TRBV9 and TRBJ2-3, with 11 positions matching TRBD2. V was pared by 6 bases and J by 6 bases, with 12 bases of the junction left unmatched. The CDR3 runs 16 residues. The V gene's germline CDR1 is SGDLS and CDR2 YYNGEE. DNA of the CDR3: TGTGCCAGCACTCCGAGACTAGCGGGATTGTTTGATACGCAGTATTTT. This encodes CASTPRLAGLFDTQYF.

The CDR3 reads CASSYSRARSYNEQFF. The CDR3 DNA reads as TGTGCCAGCAGTTACTCGAGAGCCCGCTCCTACAATGAGCAGTTCTTC. The V and J genes are TRBV6-2 or TRBV6-3 and TRBJ2-1; no firm D call. V was cut by 0 bases and J by 0 bases, with 9 bases left in between. The CDR3 runs 16 residues. Germline V CDR1 and CDR2: MNHEY, SVGEGT.

The chain recombines TRBV5-1 with TRBJ2-7; D is ambiguous. Trimming took 4 bases from V and 3 from J, leaving 17 bases between them. Germline V gene sequence: CDR1 SGHRS, CDR2 YFSETQ. The CDR3 spans 15 residues. The CDR3 bases are TGCGCCAGCAGCCCCTCCCGTTCGGTAAACTACGAGCAGTACTTC. Translating it yields CASSPSRSVNYEQYF.